This entry describes one TCR beta chain. The data originate from a study of blood T cell repertoires in COVID-19. The overall study: Both acute and convalescent COVID-19 samples were obtained from the United States, Italy and Spain.

Clones were read by immunoSEQ multiplex PCR, and TCRdb kept only the in-frame ones, dropping some. The table records 150,000 to 170,000 clones, about four fifths of them present only once. Per the germline V gene, CDR1 is LNHDA and CDR2 is SQIVND (reference sequence). V lost 9 bases, J lost 8 bases, and 16 bases lay in between. The CDR3 runs 13 residues. Sequencing input: peripheral blood. J is TRBJ1-4 and V is TRBV19; the D gene is possibly TRBD1 (6 bases). The clonotype was recovered from an elderly woman with acute or convalescent COVID-19. The CDR3, as DNA: TGTGCCAGCAGGGGTGTGAGCAGGGAAAAACTGTTTTTT. Translation: CASRGVSREKLFF.